Included here is one T cell receptor beta chain sequence, with context. Germline V CDR1 and CDR2: MNHEY, SVGAGI. The CDR3 is made up of 16 amino acids. V dropped 0 bases and J dropped 0 bases, with 12 bases sitting between them. The sample originates from a study of blood T cell repertoires in COVID-19. On the study more broadly: COVID-19 samples from acute and convalescent phases originated in the United States, Italy and Spain. Sources were T cells, B-cell-depleted T cells, or PBMCs; the material itself was cDNA or gDNA.

Per the authors' pipeline: Quantification of nucleated cells was approximated via reference gene primer amplification. Clones were read by immunoSEQ multiplex PCR, and TCRdb kept only the in-frame ones, dropping some. V and J calls and clone size are given by that table; D and trimming were obtained from the DNA. The repertoire has around 130,000 clones, roughly three quarters of them found once; the top ten carry approximately 7.9%. This receptor was obtained from a human donor in a cohort sampled during active COVID-19. The sequenced sample was peripheral blood. V is TRBV6-5 and J is TRBJ2-7; D uncertain. The CDR3: CASSYSMTLSSYEQYF. In nucleotides, the CDR3 is TGTGCCAGCAGTTACTCCATGACTCTCAGCTCCTACGAGCAGTACTTC.